This T cell receptor beta chain derives from a study of T cell responses to AZD1222 COVID-19 vaccine. Study-level findings and limits: Spike-specific TCR breadth and depth were elevated following two AZD1222 doses. Repertoire sampling happened only post peak T cell response. Clonal diversity was possibly underestimated; the donors were predominantly white British and more often female. Unmutated regions of variants are reportedly targeted by nearly half of spike-specific TCRs.

Trimming took 5 bases from V and 4 from J, leaving 15 bases between them. CDR3 length: 14 amino acids. In germline, CDR1 is SGHRS, CDR2 YFSETQ. Notes on this clone: Its antigen is not known.

Clones were sequenced by immunoSEQ multiplex PCR, and TCRdb holds only the in-frame ones, with some missing. The data contain about 140,000 clones, roughly 92% of them singletons. The TCR was taken from an adult who received the AZD1222 COVID-19 vaccine. This chain connects TRBV5-1 to TRBJ1-1; unclear D gene. This specimen consisted of peripheral blood, obtained 28 days after the second AZD1222 dose. In nucleotides, the CDR3 is TGCGCCAGCAGTCCTGGGGAGGGTAGCACTGAAGCTTTCTTT. As protein: CASSPGEGSTEAFF.